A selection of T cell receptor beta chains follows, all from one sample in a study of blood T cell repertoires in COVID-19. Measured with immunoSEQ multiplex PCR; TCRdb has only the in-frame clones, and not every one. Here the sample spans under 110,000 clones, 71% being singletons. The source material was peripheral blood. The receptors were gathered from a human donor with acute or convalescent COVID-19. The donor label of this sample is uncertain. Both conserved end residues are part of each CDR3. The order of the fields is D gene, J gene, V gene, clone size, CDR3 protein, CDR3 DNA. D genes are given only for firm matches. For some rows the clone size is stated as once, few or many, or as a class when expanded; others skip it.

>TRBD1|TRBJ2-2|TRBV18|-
CASSLLTGMETGELFF
TGTGCCAGCTCACTACTGACAGGGATGGAGACCGGGGAGCTGTTTTTT
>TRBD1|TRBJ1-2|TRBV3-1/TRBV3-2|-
CASAHQGQEPSYTF
TGTGCCAGCGCCCACCAGGGACAGGAACCAAGCTACACCTTC
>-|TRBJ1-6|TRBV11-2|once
CASSLSRAYNSPLHF
TGTGCCAGCAGCTTAAGCCGCGCCTATAATTCACCCCTCCACTTT
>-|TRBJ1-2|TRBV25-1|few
CASSEFGGPYYGYTF
TGTGCCAGCAGTGAATTCGGGGGACCCTACTATGGCTACACCTTC
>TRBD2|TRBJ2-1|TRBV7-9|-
CASSLAFGRSYNEQFF
TGTGCCAGCAGCTTAGCATTCGGGAGGTCCTACAATGAGCAGTTCTTC
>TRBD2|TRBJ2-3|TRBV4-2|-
CASSPGLAGDYTDTQYF
TGTGCCAGCAGCCCAGGACTAGCGGGGGATTACACAGATACGCAGTATTTT
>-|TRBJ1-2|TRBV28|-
CASSLGQGESGYTF
TGTGCCAGCAGTTTAGGGCAGGGTGAGAGCGGCTACACCTTC
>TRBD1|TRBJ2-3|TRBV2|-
CASSEVQGVDTQYF
TGTGCCAGCAGTGAAGTACAGGGGGTAGATACGCAGTATTTT
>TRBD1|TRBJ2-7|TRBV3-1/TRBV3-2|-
CASSTGTGTSGEVQYF
TGTGCCAGCAGCACCGGGACAGGGACCTCGGGGGAGGTGCAGTACTTC
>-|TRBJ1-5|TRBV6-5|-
CASRATERRPQHF
TGTGCCAGCAGGGCGACAGAGCGTCGGCCCCAGCATTTT
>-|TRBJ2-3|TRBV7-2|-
CASSLWAGAFTDTQYF
TGTGCCAGCAGCTTATGGGCGGGGGCCTTCACAGATACGCAGTATTTT
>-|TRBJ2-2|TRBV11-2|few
CASSLVAGITGELFF
TGTGCCAGCAGCTTAGTGGCGGGTATCACCGGGGAGCTGTTTTTT
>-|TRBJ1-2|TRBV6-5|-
CASSYEEPSGLGGYTF
TGTGCCAGCAGTTACGAGGAACCCTCGGGACTGGGAGGCTACACCTTC
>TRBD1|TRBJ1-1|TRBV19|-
CASSIFVRGRNTEAFF
TGTGCCAGTAGTATCTTCGTAAGGGGGCGAAACACTGAAGCTTTCTTT
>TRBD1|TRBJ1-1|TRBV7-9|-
CASSLQGAGTEAFF
TGTGCCAGCAGCCTACAGGGGGCGGGAACTGAAGCTTTCTTT
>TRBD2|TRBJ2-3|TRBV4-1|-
CASSRTSGDTQYF
TGCGCCAGCAGCAGGACTAGCGGGGATACGCAGTATTTT
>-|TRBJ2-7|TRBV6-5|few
CASSPDPGQAYEQYF
TGTGCCAGCAGCCCCGATCCGGGACAAGCCTACGAGCAGTACTTC
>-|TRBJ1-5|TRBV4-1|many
CASSQAGDQPQHF
TGCGCCAGCAGCCAAGCAGGGGATCAGCCCCAGCATTTT
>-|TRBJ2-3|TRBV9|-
CASSVAPGEADTQYF
TGTGCCAGCAGCGTAGCCCCAGGGGAAGCAGATACGCAGTATTTT
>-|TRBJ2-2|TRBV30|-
CAWSRQYTGELFF
TGTGCCTGGAGTAGACAGTACACCGGGGAGCTGTTTTTT
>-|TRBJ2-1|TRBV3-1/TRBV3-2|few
CASSQEVGTLYNEQFF
TGTGCCAGCAGCCAAGAGGTAGGGACTCTCTACAATGAGCAGTTCTTC
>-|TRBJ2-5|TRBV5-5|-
CASRSPQGTQYF
TGTGCCAGCAGGTCTCCACAGGGGACCCAGTACTTC
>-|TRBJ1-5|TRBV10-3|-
CAISEGGQPQHF
TGTGCCATCAGTGAAGGGGGTCAGCCCCAGCATTTT
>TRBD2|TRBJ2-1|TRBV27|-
CASSLLLAGGRDEQFF
TGTGCCAGCAGTTTGTTGCTAGCGGGGGGGCGGGATGAGCAGTTCTTC
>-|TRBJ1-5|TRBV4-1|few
CASSQDPLRGRSSNQPQHF
TGCGCCAGCAGCCAAGATCCCCTGCGGGGAAGGTCGAGCAATCAGCCCCAGCATTTT
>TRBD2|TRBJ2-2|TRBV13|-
CASSPRLAGASNTGELFF
TGTGCCAGCAGCCCCCGACTAGCGGGGGCCTCGAACACCGGGGAGCTGTTTTTT
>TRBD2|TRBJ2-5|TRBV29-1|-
CSDLIAGGQTQYF
TGCAGCGATTTGATAGCGGGGGGCCAGACCCAGTACTTC
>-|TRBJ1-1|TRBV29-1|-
CSVSGVVNTEAFF
TGCAGCGTATCAGGGGTTGTGAACACTGAAGCTTTCTTT
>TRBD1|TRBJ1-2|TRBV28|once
CASSSSGTGIHGYTF
TGTGCCAGCAGTTCATCCGGGACAGGGATACATGGCTACACCTTC
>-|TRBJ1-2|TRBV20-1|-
CSASCTGTNYGYTF
TGCAGTGCTAGTTGTACAGGGACTAACTATGGCTACACCTTC
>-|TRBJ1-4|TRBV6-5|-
CASFSTWREKLFF
TGTGCCAGCTTCTCAACTTGGAGGGAAAAACTGTTTTTT
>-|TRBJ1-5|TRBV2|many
CASSYSSLRDGGYSNQPQHF
TGTGCCAGCAGTTACTCCAGTCTGAGGGATGGGGGCTATAGCAATCAGCCCCAGCATTTT
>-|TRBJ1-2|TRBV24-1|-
CATSDTDSRYGYTF
TGTGCCACCAGTGACACGGACAGCCGCTATGGCTACACCTTC
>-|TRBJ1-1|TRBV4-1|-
CASSQMTSRYTEAFF
TGCGCCAGCAGCCAAATGACATCCCGGTACACTGAAGCTTTCTTT
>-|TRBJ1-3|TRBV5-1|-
CASSFYSGNTIYF
TGCGCCAGCAGCTTCTACTCTGGAAACACCATATATTTT
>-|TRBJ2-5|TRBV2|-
CASRTGRETQYF
TGTGCCAGCCGCACAGGGAGAGAGACCCAGTACTTC
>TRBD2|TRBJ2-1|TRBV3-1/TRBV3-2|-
CASSGGLAGAIRSEQFF
TGTGCCAGCAGCGGAGGGCTAGCGGGGGCCATACGGAGTGAGCAGTTCTTC
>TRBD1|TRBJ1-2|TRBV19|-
CASSPAATGGGGYTF
TGTGCCAGTAGTCCAGCCGCAACAGGGGGCGGAGGCTACACCTTC